Listed below are T cell receptor beta chains from one sample, sequenced in a study of graft-versus-host responses after intestinal transplantation. Their recognized antigens are unknown. Using immunoSEQ multiplex PCR, the repertoire was profiled, and TCRdb retains in-frame clones only, with some absent. The sample holds some 120,000 clones, about nine tenths seen once. Sequencing used unstimulated CD4+ T cells sorted from spleen or lymph node cells, obtained before intestinal transplant. All receptors come from a human donor who received an intestinal transplant. CDR3s include the opening cysteine and the closing phenylalanine or tryptophan. A D gene is named only where the DNA matches it firmly. Part of the rows lack a size; the others show once, few, many or a class for expanded clones.

TRBJ2-1,TRBV30,-,TRBD2,CARSGGPYNEQFF,TGTGCCCGAAGCGGGGGTCCCTACAATGAGCAGTTCTTC
TRBJ2-3,TRBV5-1,-,-,CASSPTGGRTDTQYF,TGCGCCAGCAGCCCAACGGGGGGCCGCACAGATACGCAGTATTTT
TRBJ1-5,TRBV30,-,-,CAWSYSLSQPQHF,TGTGCCTGGAGTTACAGCCTTTCTCAGCCCCAGCATTTT
TRBJ2-2,TRBV19,-,-,CASSAPGRTSTGELFF,TGTGCCAGTAGTGCCCCAGGGAGGACGAGCACCGGGGAGCTGTTTTTT
TRBJ2-3,TRBV30,-,TRBD2,CAWTWGGAQYF,TGTGCCTGGACCTGGGGGGGAGCGCAGTATTTT
TRBJ2-7,TRBV10-3,-,TRBD1,CAIRTTGGREQYF,TGTGCCATCAGGACGACAGGGGGTAGAGAGCAGTACTTC
TRBJ2-5,TRBV6-1,-,-,CASSVVRGVPQETQYF,TGTGCCAGCAGTGTGGTCAGGGGGGTACCGCAAGAGACCCAGTACTTC
TRBJ2-5,TRBV7-3,-,TRBD1,CASSRDRGETQYF,TGTGCCAGCAGCCGGGACAGGGGAGAGACCCAGTACTTC
TRBJ2-7,TRBV10-3,-,-,CAIKRPSSYEQYF,TGTGCCATCAAGCGACCCAGCTCCTACGAGCAGTACTTC
TRBJ2-1,TRBV9,once,TRBD1,CASSVRDREPHEQFF,TGTGCCAGCAGCGTCCGGGACAGGGAGCCCCATGAGCAGTTCTTC
TRBJ2-7,TRBV18,-,-,CASSPWDTSYEQYF,TGTGCCAGCTCGCCGTGGGACACTTCCTACGAGCAGTACTTC
TRBJ1-2,TRBV21-1,once,-,CATAPGRTYGYTF,TGTGCCACCGCACCGGGGAGAACCTATGGCTACACCTTC
TRBJ2-7,TRBV5-5,-,TRBD2,CASSLPPSGNRYEQYF,TGTGCCAGCAGCTTGCCCCCTAGCGGGAACCGGTACGAGCAGTACTTC
TRBJ2-2,TRBV9,once,TRBD1,CASSPSYRGVTGELFF,TGTGCCAGCAGCCCCTCTTACAGGGGGGTCACCGGGGAGCTGTTTTTT
TRBJ2-1,TRBV6-5,-,-,CASSSESAGYNEQFF,TGTGCCAGCAGTTCAGAATCCGCGGGGTACAATGAGCAGTTCTTC